One and the same sample provided the 13 T cell receptor beta chains below, sequenced in a study of Tregs in tolerant kidney transplant recipients. Here immunoSEQ multiplex PCR was the method, and the copy in TCRdb shows in-frame clones only, minus some. The top ten clones hold less than 0.75% of a sample with roughly 250,000 clones, roughly 84% of them seen once. The specimen was CD4+ T cells from blood. All receptors come from a human donor in good health.

V gene TRBV5-6 combines with J gene TRBJ2-7, with 13 bases aligning to TRBD2. Losses at the gene ends were 0 bases for V and 3 bases for J; bases not matched to a gene: 0. CDR1 and CDR2 (germline): SGHDT, YYEEEE. This CDR3 is built from 15 residues. The CDR3: CASSLGTSGGYEQYF. CDR3 nucleotide sequence: TGTGCCAGCAGCTTGGGGACTAGCGGGGGCTACGAGCAGTACTTC.

This chain joins TRBV7-2 and TRBJ2-2; TRBD1 matches 7 bases. Germline CDR1 and CDR2: SGHTA and FQGNSA. This CDR3 is 14 amino acids long. After removal of 8 bases from V and 2 bases from J, the junction contained 5 bases not matched to a gene. The DNA for the CDR3 is TGTGCCAGCGCTGACAGGGCTAACACCGGGGAGCTGTTTTTT. Residues: CASADRANTGELFF.

As for this clone: At one end, the junction sequence differs from germline, possibly due to a read error. Different DNA sequences within this sample yield the same CDR3. This chain uses TRBV2 with TRBJ1-1; TRBD1 is a possible D gene (6 bases). This CDR3 spans 11 amino acids. Germline CDR1 and CDR2: SNHLY and FYNNEI. CDR3 sequence (DNA): TGTGCCAGAGGGGGGCTCACTGAGGCTTTCTTT. This sequence encodes CARGGLTEAFF.

V gene TRBV7-2 combines with J gene TRBJ1-2; D uncertain. The germline CDR1 and CDR2 sequences are SGHTA and FQGNSA. The CDR3 is made up of 14 amino acids. V was cut by 5 bases and J by 4 bases, with 14 bases left in between. The CDR3 reads CASSPAYGSYGYTF. CDR3 nucleotide sequence: TGTGCCAGCAGCCCCGCCTACGGGAGCTATGGCTACACCTTC.

This clone was seen a handful of times. The chain recombines TRBV11-2 with TRBJ2-3, with D perhaps TRBD2 (5 bases). Per germline, CDR1 SGHAT and CDR2 FQNNGV. The CDR3 is 15 amino acids. Trimming removed 7 bases at V and 4 bases at J, with 18 bases between. For the CDR3, the DNA is TGTGCCAGCACCCCCCGGGGATTTGTCGCAGATACGCAGTATTTT. Encoded protein: CASTPRGFVADTQYF.

The chain is built from TRBV11-3 and TRBJ2-2, with D maybe TRBD2 (5 bases). Deletions cut 2 bases from V and 1 base from J, with 14 bases between. Per the germline V gene, CDR1 is SGHNT and CDR2 is YENEEA. The CDR3 sequence is 17 residues long. The DNA for the CDR3 is TGTGCCAGCAGCTTACAGCCGCTAGCAGAGAACACCGGGGAGCTGTTTTTT. Encoded protein: CASSLQPLAENTGELFF.

The chain uses TRBV30 and TRBJ1-2; 7 nucleotides align to TRBD1. This CDR3 has 12 residues. The ends lost 7 bases at V and 4 bases at J; junction bases unmatched: 6. Germline V lookup: CDR1 GTSNPN, CDR2 SVGIG (reference sequence). The CDR3 coding sequence is TGTGCCTTTCAACAGGGGTCCTATGGCTACACCTTC. It encodes CAFQQGSYGYTF.

The count of this clone is one. The chain is built from TRBV6-5 and TRBJ1-4; D perhaps matches TRBD1 (5 bases). The V end lost 2 bases, the J end lost 2 bases, and 6 bases lay between the germline ends. The CDR3 totals 14 residues. CDR1 MNHEY and CDR2 SVGAGI come from the germline V gene. CDR3 residues: CASSYGATNEKLFF. CDR3 DNA sequence: TGTGCCAGCAGTTACGGGGCGACTAATGAAAAACTGTTTTTT.

The rearrangement joins TRBV11-2 to TRBJ2-2; D remains ambiguous. The CDR3 is 14 residues long. V gave up 3 bases and J gave up 1 base, with 6 bases separating them. Germline CDR1 reads SGHAT; CDR2 reads FQNNGV. The CDR3 DNA is TGTGCCAGCAGCTTGGACGAGAACACCGGGGAGCTGTTTTTT. Its protein product is CASSLDENTGELFF.

The chain carries TRBV5-1 and TRBJ1-1, with D possibly being TRBD1 (6 bases). The germline CDR1 and CDR2 sequences are SGHRS and YFSETQ. The CDR3 is made up of 15 amino acids. Trimming pared 2 bases from V and 6 bases from J, leaving 17 bases between. CDR3 protein: CASSLGPGDSSEAFF. Written as DNA, the CDR3 is TGCGCCAGCAGCTTAGGACCAGGGGACTCTTCTGAAGCTTTCTTT. Based on the CDR3 plus reference TRBV5-1 and TRBJ1-1, the full variable domain is KAGVTQTPRYLIKTRGQQVTLSCSPISGHRSVSWYQQTPGQGLQFLFEYFSETQRNKGNFPGRFSGRQFSNSRSEMNVSTLELGDSALYLCASSLGPGDSSEAFFGQGTRLTVV.

The chain has TRBV11-3 and TRBJ1-3, with unresolved D. CDR3 length: 14 amino acids. Trimming cost V 6 bases and J 0 bases, with 9 bases left between them. From germline, CDR1 is SGHNT and CDR2 YENEEA. This chain's CDR3 is CASSKGFSGNTIYF. The DNA of the CDR3 is TGTGCCAGCAGTAAAGGCTTCTCTGGAAACACCATATATTTT. The full variable domain, its missing parts supplied by reference TRBV11-3 and TRBJ1-3, is EAGVVQSPRYKIIEKKQPVAFWCNPISGHNTLYWYLQNLGQGPELLIRYENEEAVDDSQLPKDRFSAERLKGVDSTLKIQPAELGDSAVYLCASSKGFSGNTIYFGEGSWLTVV.

The CDR3 sequence: CASRLGGGTEAFF. The CDR3 nucleotides read TGTGCCAGCAGGCTGGGCGGCGGCACTGAAGCTTTCTTT. The chain is built from TRBV2 and TRBJ1-1; unclear D gene. The germline V and J ends were trimmed by 6 bases and 4 bases, with 12 bases remaining between them. The CDR3 contains 13 residues. Germline CDR1 is SNHLY and CDR2 is FYNNEI.

The chain employs TRBV6-5 and TRBJ1-2, with a possible D match to TRBD1 (6 bases). Germline values: CDR1 MNHEY, CDR2 SVGAGI. V lost 2 bases to trimming and J lost 0 bases, with 10 bases between them. The CDR3 covers 15 residues. The CDR3 DNA is TGTGCCAGCAGTTACGCGGGGGGCCCTAACTATGGCTACACCTTC. Protein product: CASSYAGGPNYGYTF.